Below, one T cell receptor (beta chain) is given with its context. The antigen it binds to is not known. It has no much larger one-base neighbor in the sample; base qualities were not kept. This sample stems from a study of blood T cell repertoires in COVID-19 (dated by TCRdb to 2018 to 2020). About the study as a whole: Samples covering the acute and convalescent phases of COVID-19 were provided by collaborators in the United States, Italy and Spain. The material from the prospective study consisted of cDNA or gDNA derived from T cells, B-cell-depleted T cells, or PBMCs. Subjects who had been exposed to COVID-19, were actively infected with it, or had recovered from it provided the deeply sampled blood TCRbeta repertoires that made up the dataset. A freely available public database, intended as a resource for researchers studying the immune response to SARS-CoV-2, is where the repertoires were released. The samples were drawn from two sources: the first 160 participants of the ongoing ImmuneRACE study, and 1,000 to 1,500 subjects contributed by 6 global collaborators. The sample metadata nearly always contained a de-identified subject ID, COVID-19 status, age in years and sex. Where available, HLA class I and class II types were obtained from metadata supplied by the sample provider rather than from assay-based typing. General conclusions and limits of the study: How much clinical and demographic metadata was included differed by source and by participant, and the metadata was provided uncurated.

The immunoSEQ Assay, a bias-controlled multiplex PCR, was used to amplify TCRbeta CDR3 regions from genomic DNA. In the paper's pipeline: Nucleated cell counts per sample were estimated from amplification of reference gene primers within the assay. To quantify the absolute abundance of each unique TCRbeta CDR3 rearrangement, sequence reads were collapsed and filtered. For each sample, productive Simpson clonality was calculated by taking the square root of Simpson's diversity index across productive rearrangements. TCRdb's version of the immuneACCESS table is confined to in-frame rearrangements and falls short of the full clone set. An unresolved V gene accounts for under half of the shortfall where checked; the remainder is of unknown origin. V and J calls and clone size are as listed in that table; D and trimming were resolved from the DNA. For this sample the table gives some 490,000 clones, of which roughly nine tenths were detected only once. The ten largest clones capture 8.3% of the sample.

The germline V gene encodes CDR1 PRHDT and CDR2 FYEKMQ (reference sequence). Trimming costs V 7 bases and J 3 bases, and their ends lie 12 bases apart. CDR3 length: 13 amino acids, cysteine to phenylalanine. The retained sequence is limited to the CDR3, 39 bases, with the frame set at the first base. Participants in the prospective study were aged about 18 to 90 years, lived in about two dozen United States geographic areas, and enrolled through a virtual design. In the prospective study, cohorts were assigned on the basis of participant-reported clinical history obtained from a screening survey and a study questionnaire. Recovered participants in ImmuneRACE Cohort 3 were defined by two consecutive negative NP/OP PCR tests, clearance by a healthcare professional, or resolution of symptoms. In the prospective study, whole blood, serum and a nasopharyngeal or oropharyngeal swab were collected from each participant by mobile phlebotomists. Prospective study participants could optionally give additional blood draws and questionnaires over an approximately two-month period. Prospective study blood samples were shipped either frozen or at room temperature before DNA extraction.

The specimen was PBMCs or T cells enriched from blood (not recorded which). The chain links TRBV13 with TRBJ1-1, with TRBD1 as a weak D call on 5 bases. The receptor comes from a woman between 55 and 75 years old who had recovered from COVID-19. Read as DNA, the sequence is TGTGCCAGCAAGCAGGGTGAGTACACTGAAGCTTTCTTT. It translates as CASKQGEYTEAFF.